The next 10 T cell receptor beta chains were all read from a single sample in a study of control samples from healthy donors and cancer patients. Profiled with immunoSEQ multiplex PCR; TCRdb holds only in-frame clones, not every one. The sample has 120,000 to 150,000 clones; 90% to 95% are singletons. The material sequenced was blood. The receptors here all came from a man aged 18-30 years in good health.

This chain joins TRBV27 and TRBJ1-1; unclear D gene. Germline loops: CDR1 MNHEY, CDR2 SMNVEV (reference sequence). Trimming took off 3 bases at V and 0 bases at J, with 5 bases between the two ends. The CDR3 contains 13 residues. CDR3 nucleotide sequence: TGTGCCAGCAGTTTTGGGATGAACACTGAAGCTTTCTTT. This translates into CASSFGMNTEAFF.

This rearrangement joins TRBV20-1 to TRBJ1-2; maybe TRBD1 (5 bases). Germline CDR1 reads DFQATT; CDR2 reads SNEGSKA (reference sequence). V lost 3 bases and J lost 3, with 8 bases in between. The CDR3 runs to 12 residues. The CDR3 sequence: CSASRDYYGYTF. In DNA, the CDR3 is TGCAGTGCTAGTAGGGACTACTATGGCTACACCTTC.

V is TRBV7-8 and J is TRBJ2-7, with D perhaps matching TRBD1 or TRBD2 (6 bases each). This CDR3 contains 15 residues. Germline loops: CDR1 SGHVS, CDR2 FQNEAQ. V was shortened by 5 bases and J by 3 bases, with 17 bases between the two germline ends. As DNA, the CDR3 is TGTGCCAGCAGCATTAGCTCGGGGGCGGTCTACGAGCAGTACTTC. As protein: CASSISSGAVYEQYF.

The rearrangement uses TRBV19 and TRBJ1-4; 9 positions match TRBD1. CDR1 and CDR2 (germline): LNHDA, SQIVND (reference sequence). The CDR3 length is 14 residues. Trimming cost V 7 bases and J 7 bases; bases outside gene matches: 7. In DNA, the CDR3 is TGTGCCAGTATGGGATTACAGGGGGCTGAAAAACTGTTTTTT. This translates into CASMGLQGAEKLFF.

The rearrangement uses TRBV5-1 and TRBJ2-7; unclear D gene. This CDR3 has 14 amino acids. V shed 4 bases and J shed 5 bases, with 16 bases lying between them. CDR1 SGHRS and CDR2 YFSETQ come from the germline V gene. The CDR3 is CASSATYPTDEQYF. CDR3 sequence (DNA): TGCGCCAGCAGCGCGACCTACCCAACGGACGAGCAGTACTTC. Looking up the rest from reference TRBV5-1 and TRBJ2-7 gives the full variable domain: KAGVTQTPRYLIKTRGQQVTLSCSPISGHRSVSWYQQTPGQGLQFLFEYFSETQRNKGNFPGRFSGRQFSNSRSEMNVSTLELGDSALYLCASSATYPTDEQYFGPGTRLTVT.

The rearrangement links TRBV5-6 to TRBJ2-5; possibly TRBD1 for D (6 bases). Germline V gene lookup returns CDR1 SGHDT and CDR2 YYEEEE. The length of the CDR3 is 16 residues. The V end lost 3 bases, the J end lost 0 bases, and 15 bases lay between the germline ends. The CDR3 bases are TGTGCCAGCAGCTCGTCACTCGGACAGAACCAAGAGACCCAGTACTTC. It specifies CASSSSLGQNQETQYF.

The V call is TRBV3-1 (or the pseudogene TRBV3-2), the J call TRBJ1-2, with D tentatively TRBD1 (5 bases). Germline CDR1 LGHDT, CDR2 YNNKEL (reference sequence). The V gene lost 2 bases and the J gene lost 4 bases, with 14 bases spanning the gap. CDR3 length: 15 amino acids. The CDR3 sequence: CASSQRGGDRYGYTF. The CDR3 coding sequence is TGTGCCAGCAGCCAACGTGGAGGGGACCGCTATGGCTACACCTTC.

The CDR3 spells CASSPPGLDEQFF. In DNA, the CDR3 is TGTGCCAGCAGTCCGCCGGGACTCGATGAGCAGTTCTTC. This rearrangement joins TRBV12-3 or TRBV12-4 to TRBJ2-1; the D gene is possibly TRBD2 (6 bases). CDR3 length equals 13 residues. Trimming took off 5 bases at V and 8 bases at J, with 13 bases between the two ends.

V usage is TRBV5-5 and J usage is TRBJ1-1; D remains ambiguous. The ends were cut back, 2 bases at V and 0 bases at J, with 5 bases in the middle. CDR3 size: 13 residues. Germline values: CDR1 SGHKS, CDR2 YYEKEE (reference sequence). CDR3: CASSFNLNTEAFF. The CDR3 bases are TGTGCCAGCAGCTTTAACCTGAACACTGAAGCTTTCTTT.

V gene TRBV2 combines with J gene TRBJ2-7; D uncertain. Germline CDR1 and CDR2: SNHLY and FYNNEI. There are 11 residues in the CDR3. V was trimmed by 4 bases and J by 6 bases, leaving 7 bases between them. The CDR3 here is CASSAFSEQYF. The CDR3 bases are TGTGCCAGCAGTGCATTCTCCGAGCAGTACTTC.